The clone carrying this TCR beta chain was counted a single time. What it binds is unknown. This entry comes from a study of T cell responses to AZD1222 COVID-19 vaccine. Study-level background: Pooled in the analysis were second doses at about 4 or about 12 weeks.

Method: immunoSEQ multiplex PCR; TCRdb's copy keeps in-frame clones and lacks some. Of 70,000 or so clones in the sample, about three quarters were seen once. The germline V gene encodes CDR1 ENHRY and CDR2 SYGVKD. The trim removed 5 bases at V and 0 bases at J, leaving 4 bases unmatched. The CDR3 is 16 amino acids. Study conclusions and caveats: Across the whole spike, CD4 TCRs peaked at regions 160-218 and 743-854. Repertoire samples came only from after the peak T cell response. Seropositivity was recorded at baseline in only six AZD1222 recipients.

The sequencing used peripheral blood, collected on day 0 of AZD1222 vaccination. The clonotype was recovered from an adult in good health. The chain joins TRBV10-3 to TRBJ2-2; 9 bases are shared with TRBD1. The DNA of the CDR3 is TGTGCCATCAGTCAACAGGGGGCAGCGAACACCGGGGAGCTGTTTTTT. Its translation is CAISQQGAANTGELFF.